This T cell receptor beta chain was identified during a study of a mutant IDH1 vaccine in newly diagnosed glioma. The overall study: Investigators started vaccination 4-6 weeks after radiotherapy alone, or with temozolomide cycles.

Notes on this clone: Its antigen is still unknown.

The method was immunoSEQ multiplex PCR; TCRdb's version includes in-frame clones alone and lacks a portion of them. The table includes fewer than 70,000 clones, about 84% detected once. Trimming took 4 bases from V and 0 from J; bases not matched to a gene: 10. Germline-derived CDR1 and CDR2 are SGHRS and YFSETQ. This CDR3 is 16 amino acids long. Study-wide results and limits: The vaccine induced immune responses, and these occurred in around 93% of patients.

As to time point: week 11, during vaccination. What each vaccine dose contained was 300 ug of mutant IDH1 20-mer peptide, accompanied by topical imiquimod. Astrocytomas found in donors were new, WHO grade 3 or 4, IDH1-mutant and ATRX-lost. The V gene is TRBV5-1, the J gene TRBJ2-7; 7 bases are a match to TRBD1. The clonotype comes from a man aged 25-40 years with glioma. Here the sequenced sample was PBMCs, taken from a glioma patient whose treatment included an IDH1 peptide vaccine. CDR3 protein: CASSRSGTESSYEQYF. DNA for the CDR3: TGCGCCAGCAGCAGATCCGGGACAGAAAGCTCCTACGAGCAGTACTTC.